This entry features one T cell receptor beta chain sequence. TCRdb ran MiXCR on the RT-PCR reads and lists one entry per CDR3 protein. In the table there are fewer than 800,000 distinct CDR3 sequences, 14% of which are singletons. The CDR3 runs 15 residues. The germline gives CDR1 GTSNPN, CDR2 SVGIG (reference sequence). V was clipped by 5 bases and J by 3 bases, with 16 bases between them. The sample consisted of memory CD4+ T cells from blood. This clonotype was sampled from a female donor in good health, serving as a healthy control. V and J are TRBV30 and TRBJ2-2; D is possibly TRBD1 or TRBD2 (6 bases each). CDR3 amino acids: CAWPSDGGHTGELFF. In DNA form, the CDR3 reads TGTGCCTGGCCCTCGGATGGGGGGCACACCGGGGAGCTGTTTTTT.